This TCR beta chain derives from a study of CD8 T cells in ankylosing spondylitis. Findings of the study overall: Blood of patients with ankylosing spondylitis appeared to be characterized by a TCR beta motif of fewer than 10 highly homologous variants. Matched ankylosing spondylitis synovial fluid reportedly showed significant enrichment of disease-linked clones. Peripheral blood samples showed relatively rare disease-linked clones, and these clones were CD8+. Earlier studies detected some motif variants in reactive arthritis synovial fluid and blood.

Each TCR beta library was made by quantitative 5'-RACE that incorporated molecular barcodes. TCRdb re-called the 5' RACE reads through MiXCR, storing one row per CDR3 protein. Of about 500,000 distinct CDR3 sequences in the sample, approximately 5.3% were seen once. Points on this clonotype: Its antigen remains unknown.

With V trimmed by 5 bases and J by 3 bases, 3 bases remained unmatched. The CDR3 is 14 residues long. Per germline, CDR1 SEHNR and CDR2 FQNEAQ (reference sequence). The specimen was blood, either unsorted or a sorted T cell fraction (not recorded which). This TCR was recovered from a male donor with ankylosing spondylitis. The chain recombines TRBV7-9 with TRBJ1-4; TRBD1 aligns across 7 bases. CDR3 DNA sequence: TGTGCCAGCAGCCCACAGGGGCCTAATGAAAAACTGTTTTTT. Amino acids: CASSPQGPNEKLFF.